These 31 T cell receptor beta chains share one sample of origin, sequenced in a study of regulatory and conventional T cells in RAG deficiency. TCRdb's table, derived via immunoSEQ multiplex PCR, lists solely in-frame clones and lacks some. The sample shows 9,500 to 15,000 clones, approximately 93% of them seen only once. Genomic DNA came from blood regulatory T cells gated CD4+ CD25-high CD127-low. The same data also contributed to another study, on regulatory T cells. That study adds: The PCR used 52 TRBV and 13 TRBJ primers.

The sequenced material came from CD127- CD25+ CD4+ Tregs sorted from blood. The receptors derive from a human donor in good health.

The chain joins TRBV6-5 to TRBJ1-5; unclear D gene. This CDR3 has 14 amino acids. Trimming pared 6 bases from V and 1 base from J, leaving 10 bases between. CDR1 is MNHEY and CDR2 is SVGAGI in the germline V gene. The CDR3, as DNA: TGTGCCAGCAGCAGACATGGGAGCAATCAGCCCCAGCATTTT. Translation: CASSRHGSNQPQHF.

CDR3 bases: TGTGCCAGCAGCCCCCACGTGTTAGGGGGGGTCTCCTACGAGCAGTACTTC. Translation: CASSPHVLGGVSYEQYF. The V gene is TRBV9, the J gene TRBJ2-5; weak D call: TRBD2 (7 bases). Near its end, the DNA agrees better with TRBJ2-7, so the J call may be wrong. Germline V lookup: CDR1 SGDLS, CDR2 YYNGEE. The CDR3 contains 17 residues.

The genes are TRBV4-1 and TRBJ2-1; D not certain. The ends were cut back, 0 bases at V and 3 bases at J, with 12 bases in the middle. This CDR3 comprises 16 residues. Germline CDR1 reads MGHRA; CDR2 reads YSYEKL. The CDR3 region has the DNA TGCGCCAGCAGCCAAGAGGGCAGGTTTTACTACAATGAGCAGTTCTTC. The encoded protein is CASSQEGRFYYNEQFF.

The chain links TRBV6-1 to TRBJ2-7; D is possibly TRBD1 (5 bases). CDR3 length: 14 residues. Germline V CDR1 and CDR2: MNHNS, SASEGT. V lost 4 bases to trimming and J lost 1 base, with 11 bases between them. The CDR3 loop is CASSAYQGSYEQYF. In DNA form, the CDR3 reads TGTGCCAGCAGTGCCTATCAGGGTTCCTACGAGCAGTACTTC.

This clone was detected once. The V gene is TRBV29-1, the J gene TRBJ1-2; no clear D gene. V lost 6 bases to trimming and J lost 2 bases, with 16 bases between them. CDR1 is SQVTM and CDR2 is ANQGSEA in the germline V gene. The CDR3 covers 14 residues. The CDR3 nucleotides are TGCAGCGTCATCCACGGGGTCGCAAACTATGGCTACACCTTC. Translation gives CSVIHGVANYGYTF. Supplemented by reference TRBV29-1 and TRBJ1-2, the full variable domain reads SAVISQKPSRDICQRGTSLTIQCQVDSQVTMMFWYRQQPGQSLTLIATANQGSEATYESGFVIDKFPISRPNLTFSTLTVSNMSPEDSSIYLCSVIHGVANYGYTFGSGTRLTVV.

The gene calls are TRBV6-5 and TRBJ2-3, with 11 bases identical to TRBD2. There are 13 residues in the CDR3. Germline V CDR1 and CDR2: MNHEY, SVGAGI. V lost 7 bases to trimming and J lost 6 bases; unmatched junction nucleotides: 3. The CDR3 spells CASKTSGEDTQYF. CDR3 coding DNA: TGTGCCAGCAAGACTAGCGGGGAGGATACGCAGTATTTT.

The rearrangement joins TRBV28 to TRBJ2-7, with 7 bases fitting TRBD2. J lost 1 base, V lost 2 bases, and 5 bases had no gene match. This CDR3 spans 15 amino acids. Germline loops: CDR1 MDHEN, CDR2 SYDVKM. CDR3 nucleotide sequence: TGTGCCAGCAGTTTACTCGGGGGGATGTCCTACGAGCAGTACTTC. Amino acid sequence: CASSLLGGMSYEQYF.

V gene TRBV7-3 combines with J gene TRBJ2-3; 12 bases line up with TRBD2. This CDR3 contains 16 residues. J lost 0 bases, V lost 6 bases, and 4 bases had no gene match. CDR1 is SGHTA, CDR2 FQGTGA, per germline. As DNA, the CDR3 is TGTGCCAGCAGACAGACTAGCGGGGGAAGCACAGATACGCAGTATTTT. It codes for CASRQTSGGSTDTQYF.

The rearrangement joins TRBV15 to TRBJ2-7; TRBD1 might be the D (5 bases). CDR3 length: 16 residues. Germline V CDR1 and CDR2: LNHNV, YYDKDF (reference sequence). Deletions cut 0 bases from V and 2 bases from J, with 14 bases between. CDR3: CATSRDGRVGTYEQYF. The CDR3 DNA reads TGTGCCACCAGCAGAGACGGCAGGGTGGGGACCTACGAGCAGTACTTC. Based on the CDR3 plus reference TRBV15 and TRBJ2-7, the full variable domain is DAMVIQNPRYQVTQFGKPVTLSCSQTLNHNVMYWYQQKSSQAPKLLFHYYDKDFNNEADTPDNFQSRRPNTSFCFLDIRSPGLGDTAMYLCATSRDGRVGTYEQYFGPGTRLTVT.

The chain combines TRBV27 with TRBJ2-3; 8 bases line up with TRBD1. Germline V gene lookup returns CDR1 MNHEY and CDR2 SMNVEV (reference sequence). The CDR3 has 19 amino acids. Unmatched junction bases numbered 11, after V lost 0 bases and J lost 0 bases. CDR3 in DNA: TGTGCCAGCAGTTTATCAACAGGGGGTATAGATGGGAGCACAGATACGCAGTATTTT. Translating it yields CASSLSTGGIDGSTDTQYF.

The chain combines TRBV2 with TRBJ2-3, with a possible D match to TRBD2 (7 bases). The CDR3 totals 15 residues. Germline CDR1 reads SNHLY; CDR2 reads FYNNEI. V dropped 5 bases and J dropped 4 bases, with 16 bases sitting between them. In nucleotides, the CDR3 is TGTGCCAGCAGTCGTTGGAGGGGGGGGGCAGATACGCAGTATTTT. Amino acids: CASSRWRGGADTQYF.

The chain joins TRBV7-9 to TRBJ1-4; D possibly corresponds to TRBD1 (6 bases). The ends were cut back, 5 bases at V and 8 bases at J, with 15 bases in the middle. The CDR3 consists of 14 residues. From germline, CDR1 is SEHNR and CDR2 FQNEAQ (reference sequence). The CDR3 region has the DNA TGTGCCAGCAGCCTATCAGGGGTCGGGGAAAAACTGTTTTTT. Translation gives CASSLSGVGEKLFF.

Within the sample, this clone is medium-sized (0.01 to 0.1%). This chain links TRBV2 with TRBJ1-6; D unresolved. CDR1 is SNHLY, CDR2 FYNNEI, per germline. V lost 3 bases, J lost 8 bases, and 8 bases lay in between. This CDR3 comprises 13 residues. CDR3 sequence (DNA): TGTGCCAGCAGTGATCGGCGGGATTCACCCCTCCACTTT. Encoded protein: CASSDRRDSPLHF.

V usage is TRBV5-6 and J usage is TRBJ1-3; D not certain. The CDR3 totals 13 residues. Between the trimmed V and J ends, which lost 2 bases and 2 bases, there was a span of 5 bases. The germline gives CDR1 SGHDT, CDR2 YYEEEE. The CDR3 loop is CASSLRAGNTIYF. In nucleotides, the CDR3 is TGTGCCAGCAGCTTAAGAGCTGGAAACACCATATATTTT.

Here the CDR3 reads CASSPGQGFGANVLTF. For the CDR3, the DNA is TGTGCCAGCTCACCGGGACAAGGTTTTGGGGCCAACGTCCTGACTTTC. The chain carries TRBV18 and TRBJ2-6; D perhaps matches TRBD1 (6 bases). This CDR3 contains 16 residues. Germline CDR1 is KGHSH and CDR2 is LQKENI. The ends were cut back, 3 bases at V and 3 bases at J, with 12 bases in the middle.

The rearrangement links TRBV5-1 to TRBJ2-5, with 7 bases that match TRBD2. From germline, CDR1 is SGHRS and CDR2 YFSETQ. The junction had 3 bases not matched to a gene; V was cut back by 0 bases and J by 4 bases. CDR3 length equals 14 residues. The CDR3 is CASSLAGRAETQYF. The CDR3 DNA sequence: TGCGCCAGCAGCTTGGCAGGGAGGGCAGAGACCCAGTACTTC.

V and J are TRBV5-1 and TRBJ2-5; no definite D call. This CDR3 spans 12 amino acids. V was cut by 4 bases and J by 1 base, with 5 bases left in between. Germline V gene lookup returns CDR1 SGHRS and CDR2 YFSETQ. CDR3 DNA sequence: TGCGCCAGCAGCCTCCGCCAAGAGACCCAGTACTTC. Amino acid sequence: CASSLRQETQYF.

The rearrangement uses TRBV6-1 and TRBJ2-7, with TRBD1 matching over 12 bases. Trimming at V came to 6 bases and at J to 4 bases, leaving 1 base not matched to a gene. Germline CDR1 and CDR2: MNHNS and SASEGT. CDR3 size: 13 residues. The CDR3: CASRGQGAYEQYF. CDR3 nucleotide sequence: TGTGCCAGCAGGGGACAGGGGGCTTACGAGCAGTACTTC.

This chain connects TRBV5-6 to TRBJ2-1; 12 bases align to TRBD1. Germline CDR1 reads SGHDT; CDR2 reads YYEEEE. The junction had 5 bases not matched to a gene; V was cut back by 1 base and J by 9 bases. This CDR3 is 15 amino acids long. This chain's CDR3 is CASSLLGTGGSEQFF. CDR3 DNA: TGTGCCAGCAGCTTGTTAGGGACAGGGGGCAGTGAGCAGTTCTTC.

The chain couples TRBV5-1 to TRBJ1-2, with D unresolved. Looked up from germline, CDR1 is SGHRS and CDR2 is YFSETQ. V was clipped by 7 bases and J by 5 bases, with 18 bases between them. The CDR3 sequence is 14 residues long. The CDR3 sequence: CASAPEPGGYGYTF. CDR3 nucleotides: TGCGCCAGCGCGCCCGAACCGGGCGGGTATGGCTACACCTTC.

To note about this clone: This specimen includes other DNA sequences encoding the same CDR3. The gene calls are TRBV28 and TRBJ1-5; D may be TRBD1 (5 bases). Deletions cut 6 bases from V and 0 bases from J, with 12 bases between. This CDR3 comprises 15 residues. From germline, CDR1 is MDHEN and CDR2 SYDVKM. CDR3 residues: CASRQGLYSNQPQHF. The CDR3 DNA reads as TGTGCCAGCAGGCAGGGCCTTTATAGCAATCAGCCCCAGCATTTT.

The rearrangement uses TRBV6-5 and TRBJ2-1, with D possibly TRBD1 on 5 matching bases. The CDR3 runs 13 residues. Germline CDR1 and CDR2: MNHEY and SVGAGI. The V and J ends lost 2 bases and 10 bases respectively, with 12 bases between them. Here the CDR3 DNA reads TGTGCCAGCAGTTACACCCCGAACAGGGAGCAGTTCTTC. As protein: CASSYTPNREQFF.

V usage is TRBV29-1 and J usage is TRBJ1-5; 10 positions agree with TRBD1. The CDR3 runs to 14 residues. After removal of 3 bases from V and 5 bases from J, the junction contained 4 bases not matched to a gene. Germline CDR1 and CDR2: SQVTM and ANQGSEA. CDR3 in amino acids: CSVESGTGDQPQHF. The CDR3 DNA is TGCAGCGTTGAGTCCGGGACAGGGGATCAGCCCCAGCATTTT.

This chain uses TRBV7-9 with TRBJ1-1; the match to TRBD1 covers 9 bases. Trimming cost V 0 bases and J 6 bases; bases outside gene matches: 5. Per the germline V gene, CDR1 is SEHNR and CDR2 is FQNEAQ (reference sequence). CDR3 length: 15 residues. CDR3 loop: CASSLAVQGAAEAFF. The CDR3, as DNA: TGTGCCAGCAGCTTAGCGGTACAGGGGGCAGCTGAAGCTTTCTTT.

V and J are TRBV2 and TRBJ1-2, with 7 nucleotides matching TRBD1. CDR3 length: 15 amino acids. The germline V gene encodes CDR1 SNHLY and CDR2 FYNNEI. V dropped 6 bases and J dropped 4; count of bases not matched to a gene: 11. For the CDR3, the DNA is TGTGCCAGCAGCGACACCGGGACAGCTTCCTATGGCTACACCTTC. It encodes CASSDTGTASYGYTF.

The chain joins TRBV6-1 to TRBJ1-1; 8 nucleotides line up with TRBD1. Germline V CDR1 and CDR2: MNHNS, SASEGT. This CDR3 comprises 15 residues. J lost 3 bases, V lost 4 bases, and 7 bases had no gene match. As DNA, the CDR3 is TGTGCCAGCAGTGGACAGGGGAGGTGGGACACTGAAGCTTTCTTT. Translated, it gives CASSGQGRWDTEAFF.

This CDR3 is CASSPRGGGYTF. In nucleotides, the CDR3 is TGTGCCAGCAGTCCCAGGGGCGGCGGCTACACCTTC. The chain has TRBV27 and TRBJ1-2; a weak D match, TRBD1 (6 bases). Trimming took off 5 bases at V and 8 bases at J, with 12 bases between the two ends. Germline CDR1 is MNHEY and CDR2 is SMNVEV (reference sequence). The CDR3 runs 12 residues.

The V call is TRBV27, the J call TRBJ1-2, with D perhaps matching TRBD1 (5 bases). Germline CDR1 reads MNHEY; CDR2 reads SMNVEV (reference sequence). CDR3 length equals 13 residues. The ends were cut back, 2 bases at V and 8 bases at J, with 12 bases in the middle. The CDR3 DNA reads TGTGCCAGCAGTTTACGTAGGGGTGAAGGCTACACCTTC. Protein: CASSLRRGEGYTF.

A single count supports this clone. The rearrangement uses TRBV11-2 and TRBJ2-5; 8 nucleotides align to TRBD2. The DNA matches TRBJ2-7 better at its end, which makes the J call doubtful. The CDR3 consists of 16 residues. The V gene's germline CDR1 is SGHAT and CDR2 FQNNGV. The CDR3 nucleotides are TGTGCCAGCAGCTTAGACCCGGGACTAGGAAGCTACGAGCAGTACTTC. This sequence encodes CASSLDPGLGSYEQYF.

This CDR3 is CASSLFSVPRAEAFF. CDR3 nucleotide sequence: TGTGCCAGCAGTTTATTCTCGGTACCGAGGGCTGAAGCTTTCTTT. This chain uses TRBV27 with TRBJ1-1; D remains ambiguous. Germline V gives CDR1 MNHEY, CDR2 SMNVEV (reference sequence). The V end was cut by 1 base, the J end by 6 bases, with 15 bases between. The CDR3 is 15 amino acids.

This clone showed up just once. The chain uses TRBV9 and TRBJ1-6; no reliable D call. CDR3 length equals 15 residues. Trimming stripped 4 bases from V and 6 bases from J, with 14 bases between. Germline V gene lookup returns CDR1 SGDLS and CDR2 YYNGEE. The CDR3 here is CASSSPPDPNSPLHF. Here the CDR3 DNA reads TGTGCCAGCAGCTCCCCCCCAGATCCTAATTCACCCCTCCACTTT.